These 14 T cell receptor beta chains originate from one sample sequenced in a study of cytomegalovirus exposure and HLA in healthy donors. With 60 Vbeta and 13 Jbeta primers, the PCR was carried out. The assay was immunoSEQ multiplex PCR, and TCRdb's table has in-frame clones only and misses some. The sample consists of approximately 44,000 clones, roughly 80% of them appearing once. Material: PBMCs. The receptors were gathered from a young man in good health and CMV-seronegative.

J is TRBJ2-1 and V is TRBV7-9; TRBD1 might be the D (8 bases). The CDR3 contains 17 residues. The V gene lost 4 bases and the J gene lost 8 bases, with 24 bases spanning the gap. The V gene's germline CDR1 is SEHNR and CDR2 FQNEAQ (reference sequence). CDR3 nucleotides: TGTGCCAGCAGCTCCCCGGGGACAGGTGGAGGGGGGGATGAGCAGTTCTTC. It codes for CASSSPGTGGGGDEQFF.

The V gene is TRBV28, the J gene TRBJ1-3; 7 bases match TRBD1. The length of the CDR3 is 15 residues. The germline CDR1 and CDR2 sequences are MDHEN and SYDVKM. Trimming at V came to 6 bases and at J to 0 bases, leaving 5 bases not matched to a gene. The CDR3 loop is CASSLGTASGNTIYF. In DNA form, the CDR3 reads TGTGCCAGCAGCTTAGGGACAGCCTCTGGAAACACCATATATTTT.

The rearrangement links TRBV20-1 to TRBJ1-1, with a possible D match to TRBD1 (6 bases). The length of the CDR3 is 11 residues. Germline CDR1 is DFQATT and CDR2 is SNEGSKA (reference sequence). CDR3 DNA sequence: TGCACTAGCAGGGGGAACACTGAAGCTTTCTTT. Its translation is CTSRGNTEAFF.

This chain links TRBV25-1 with TRBJ2-3; tentative D call: TRBD2 (6 bases). The CDR3 has 11 residues. Germline assignment: CDR1 MGHDK and CDR2 SYGVNS. The V gene lost 5 bases and the J gene lost 6 bases, with 6 bases spanning the gap. CDR3 amino acids: CASSRGDTQYF. CDR3 in DNA: TGTGCCAGCAGTCGGGGGGATACGCAGTATTTT.

V usage is TRBV7-7 and J usage is TRBJ1-1; a possible D gene is TRBD1 (5 bases). CDR1 is SSHAT, CDR2 FNYEAQ, per germline (reference sequence). The V and J ends lost 0 bases and 5 bases respectively, with 19 bases between them. The CDR3 contains 17 residues. CDR3 bases: TGTGCCAGCAGCTTAGCGCAGAGTTGCAGGGTAGAAACTGAAGCTTTCTTT. It encodes CASSLAQSCRVETEAFF.

The chain uses TRBV18 and TRBJ2-1; 12 positions agree with TRBD1. CDR1 KGHSH and CDR2 LQKENI come from the germline V gene. The CDR3 is 15 residues long. The ends lost 3 bases at V and 8 bases at J; junction bases unmatched: 5. The CDR3: CASSPGTGGGHEQFF. In nucleotides, the CDR3 is TGTGCCAGCTCACCCGGGACAGGGGGCGGACATGAGCAGTTCTTC.

The genes are TRBV10-2 and TRBJ1-2, with TRBD1 matching over 7 bases. Germline values: CDR1 WSHSY, CDR2 SAAADI. The CDR3 sequence is 14 residues long. J gave up 5 bases and V 6 bases, and 9 bases lay outside the gene matches. CDR3: CASSLTGLEYGYTF. The DNA for the CDR3 is TGCGCCAGCAGCTTGACAGGGCTCGAGTATGGCTACACCTTC.

This clone was seen only once. The chain joins TRBV7-9 to TRBJ2-7; possible D gene TRBD2, 7 bases. V dropped 1 base and J dropped 0 bases, with 19 bases sitting between them. The germline CDR1 and CDR2 sequences are SEHNR and FQNEAQ (reference sequence). CDR3 length: 18 residues. CDR3 bases: TGTGCCAGCAGCTTAGTAGGGGGACTACGTCTTAGCTCCTACGAGCAGTACTTC. It encodes CASSLVGGLRLSSYEQYF.

The gene calls are TRBV19 and TRBJ2-7, with D possibly matching TRBD1 (6 bases). This CDR3 is 15 amino acids long. The V gene's germline CDR1 is LNHDA and CDR2 SQIVND (reference sequence). Trimming took 5 bases from V and 2 from J, leaving 16 bases between them. The CDR3 here is CASSAWWGLTYEQYF. CDR3 nucleotides: TGTGCCAGTAGTGCGTGGTGGGGGCTCACCTACGAGCAGTACTTC.

The chain carries TRBV7-6 and TRBJ2-7; the match to TRBD2 covers 8 bases. Germline loops: CDR1 SGHVS, CDR2 FNYEAQ. V gave up 3 bases and J gave up 0 bases; unmatched junction bases: 13. This CDR3 is built from 18 residues. The chain's CDR3 is CASSLRGASGQHSYEQYF. In DNA, the CDR3 is TGTGCCAGCAGCTTGCGTGGGGCTAGCGGGCAACACTCCTACGAGCAGTACTTC.

This rearrangement joins TRBV4-3 to TRBJ2-7; 9 bases are shared with TRBD1. The germline V gene has CDR1 LGHNA and CDR2 YSLEER. V lost 1 base to trimming and J lost 1 base; unmatched junction nucleotides: 8. This CDR3 spans 17 amino acids. CDR3 region: CASSQALTGTGSYEQYF. As DNA, the CDR3 is TGCGCCAGCAGCCAAGCCCTTACCGGGACAGGGTCCTACGAGCAGTACTTC.

This clone was observed a handful of times. V gene TRBV7-2 combines with J gene TRBJ2-5, with D unresolved. The CDR3 sequence is 11 residues long. V was cut by 3 bases and J by 5 bases, with 4 bases left in between. The germline gives CDR1 SGHTA, CDR2 FQGNSA. CDR3 amino acids: CASSLQETQYF. CDR3 sequence (DNA): TGTGCCAGCAGCTTGCAGGAGACCCAGTACTTC.

This rearrangement joins TRBV15 to TRBJ2-4; tentative D call: TRBD2 (6 bases). The CDR3 is made up of 17 amino acids. The germline V gene encodes CDR1 LNHNV and CDR2 YYDKDF (reference sequence). V dropped 0 bases and J dropped 0 bases, with 12 bases sitting between them. The CDR3 bases are TGTGCCACCAGCAGAGAGCGATCGGGACTAGCCAAAAACATTCAGTACTTC. Its protein is CATSRERSGLAKNIQYF.

This clone was detected only a few times. The rearrangement links TRBV7-8 to TRBJ2-7; D may be TRBD2 (6 bases). Trimming cost V 1 base and J 3 bases, with 13 bases left between them. This CDR3 is 15 amino acids long. Germline V gives CDR1 SGHVS, CDR2 FQNEAQ. The CDR3, as DNA: TGTGCCAGCAGCTTAGGGGGGAGGCCACTCTACGAGCAGTACTTC. It specifies CASSLGGRPLYEQYF.